The 29 T cell receptor beta chains given below trace back to one sample, sequenced in a study of blood T cell repertoires in COVID-19. Using immunoSEQ multiplex PCR, the repertoire was profiled, and TCRdb retains in-frame clones only, with some absent. The data show 90,000 or so clones, 70% to 90% seen once. Source material: peripheral blood. These receptors all stem from a human donor in a cohort sampled during active COVID-19.

This clone has more than one count but fewer than ten. This sequence joins TRBV4-1 and TRBJ1-6, with 10 positions matching TRBD1. Germline-derived CDR1 and CDR2 are MGHRA and YSYEKL. The trim removed 4 bases at V and 8 bases at J, leaving 5 bases unmatched. The CDR3 is 15 amino acids. In nucleotides, the CDR3 is TGCGCCAGCAGCCCACCGGGACAGGGGTATTCACCCCTCCACTTT. It translates to CASSPPGQGYSPLHF.

The chain combines TRBV25-1 with TRBJ2-7; 11 positions match TRBD2. The germline CDR1 and CDR2 sequences are MGHDK and SYGVNS. This CDR3 region has 15 residues. The junction had 5 bases not matched to a gene; V was cut back by 3 bases and J by 4 bases. This CDR3 is CASSEGSGGAYEQYF. In nucleotides, the CDR3 is TGTGCCAGCAGTGAGGGTAGCGGGGGGGCTTACGAGCAGTACTTC.

This clone was counted once. The J gene is TRBJ1-1, the V gene TRBV9; a weak D match, TRBD1 (5 bases). The germline V and J ends were trimmed by 4 bases and 9 bases, with 28 bases remaining between them. There are 17 residues in the CDR3. Germline CDR1 SGDLS, CDR2 YYNGEE. CDR3 loop: CASSPHTGGTNPIQAFF. For the CDR3, the DNA is TGTGCCAGCAGCCCCCATACGGGAGGGACTAACCCAATCCAAGCTTTCTTT. The complete variable domain, with remaining parts taken from reference TRBV9 and TRBJ1-1, reads DSGVTQTPKHLITATGQRVTLRCSPRSGDLSVYWYQQSLDQGLQFLIQYYNGEERAKGNILERFSAQQFPDLHSELNLSSLELGDSALYFCASSPHTGGTNPIQAFFGQGTRLTVV.

In regard to this clone: The junction does not match germline at one end; this may be a read error. The chain has TRBV19 and TRBJ2-3; the D gene is possibly TRBD1 (6 bases). Germline CDR1 is LNHDA and CDR2 is SQIVND (reference sequence). This CDR3 region has 9 residues. CDR3 sequence: CASSKTGPF. Written as DNA, the CDR3 is TGTGCCAGTAGTAAAACAGGGCCTTTT.

The chain joins TRBV29-1 to TRBJ2-5; TRBD1 agrees at 10 bases. This CDR3 spans 15 amino acids. The V gene's germline CDR1 is SQVTM and CDR2 ANQGSEA. J gave up 9 bases and V 7 bases, and 17 bases lay outside the gene matches. The CDR3 DNA reads as TGCAGCGGGAAAAAGACAGGGGGCCGAGAGAGTTCCCAGTACTTC. This encodes CSGKKTGGRESSQYF.

The chain carries TRBV4-2 and TRBJ1-1, with 9 bases identical to TRBD1. V dropped 0 bases and J dropped 1; count of bases not matched to a gene: 3. In germline, CDR1 is LGHNA, CDR2 YNFKEQ. CDR3 length: 16 residues. CDR3 coding DNA: TGTGCCAGCAGCCAAGAGGTGACAGGGGGGAACACTGAAGCTTTCTTT. Protein product: CASSQEVTGGNTEAFF.

The chain is built from TRBV30 and TRBJ1-2, with 10 bases matching TRBD1. CDR3 length: 16 amino acids. V trimming: 4 bases; J trimming: 4 bases; junction bases outside the gene matches: 12. Germline V gene sequence: CDR1 GTSNPN, CDR2 SVGIG (reference sequence). CDR3 nucleotides: TGTGCCTGGAATAATGGACAGGGGGGATTTGGCTATGGCTACACCTTC. This gives the protein CAWNNGQGGFGYGYTF.

This clone was seen a single time. The chain employs TRBV3-1 (or the pseudogene TRBV3-2) and TRBJ1-4; 8 bases agree with TRBD1. Germline CDR1 is LGHDT and CDR2 is YNNKEL (reference sequence). V shed 2 bases and J 0 bases; nucleotides not matched to a gene: 14. CDR3 length equals 20 residues. CDR3 in DNA: TGTGCCAGCAGCCAATTTGGGGACAGGTTCGTCTTCCCAACTAATGAAAAACTGTTTTTT. The encoded protein is CASSQFGDRFVFPTNEKLFF.

The chain links TRBV7-8 to TRBJ2-3; 14 bases line up with TRBD2. V shed 0 bases, J shed 4 bases, and the junction held 12 bases outside the gene matches. This CDR3 has 20 residues. CDR1 is SGHVS, CDR2 FQNEAQ, per germline. CDR3 protein: CASSLARLAGGPGTADTQYF. DNA for the CDR3: TGTGCCAGCAGCTTAGCCAGACTAGCGGGGGGGCCAGGGACGGCAGATACGCAGTATTTT. The full variable domain, rest sourced from reference TRBV7-8 and TRBJ2-3, is GAGVSQSPRYKVAKRGQDVALRCDPISGHVSLFWYQQALGQGPEFLTYFQNEAQLDKSGLPSDRFFAERPEGSVSTLKIQRTQQEDSAVYLCASSLARLAGGPGTADTQYFGPGTRLTVL.

This clone was seen a single time. This chain uses TRBV5-1 with TRBJ2-1; 8 nucleotides align to TRBD1. The germline V gene has CDR1 SGHRS and CDR2 YFSETQ. The CDR3 has 15 amino acids. The V segment lost 5 bases and the J segment 7 bases; nucleotides outside the gene matches: 11. The CDR3 DNA sequence: TGCGCCAGCAGACCGGACAGGGTGGACCGTAATGAGCAGTTCTTC. Translating it yields CASRPDRVDRNEQFF.

The rearrangement joins TRBV10-3 to TRBJ1-5; 7 nucleotides match TRBD1. The germline V gene has CDR1 ENHRY and CDR2 SYGVKD. J gave up 3 bases and V 5 bases, and 4 bases lay outside the gene matches. The CDR3 consists of 14 residues. The CDR3, as DNA: TGTGCCATCAGTCGGGACAGCAACAATCAGCCCCAGCATTTT. Translation gives CAISRDSNNQPQHF.

The chain carries TRBV27 and TRBJ2-7, with D possibly TRBD1 on 5 matching bases. V lost 4 bases, J lost 0 bases, and 10 bases lay in between. CDR1 and CDR2 (germline): MNHEY, SMNVEV (reference sequence). CDR3 length: 14 amino acids. CDR3 sequence reads: CASSSRRDSYEQYF. The CDR3 DNA follows: TGTGCCAGCAGTTCCCGCAGGGACTCCTACGAGCAGTACTTC.

This clone came up once. The chain employs TRBV10-1 and TRBJ1-6; 7 positions agree with TRBD1. V shed 7 bases, J shed 7 bases, and the junction held 10 bases outside the gene matches. Germline V gives CDR1 WNHNN, CDR2 SYGVQD (reference sequence). There are 15 residues in the CDR3. In DNA form, the CDR3 reads TGCGCCAGCATCCCCGGGGACAGAACAAATTCACCCCTCCACTTT. Translation: CASIPGDRTNSPLHF.

The chain carries TRBV5-1 and TRBJ2-5; TRBD2 is a possible D gene (7 bases). Trimming cost V 2 bases and J 4 bases, with 18 bases left between them. Looked up from germline, CDR1 is SGHRS and CDR2 is YFSETQ. The CDR3 has 16 residues. The CDR3 DNA reads as TGCGCCAGCAGCTTTAACCCAACTGGGGGGGCAGAGACCCAGTACTTC. This gives the protein CASSFNPTGGAETQYF.

The chain combines TRBV19 with TRBJ2-1; D might be TRBD1 (5 bases). Looked up from germline, CDR1 is LNHDA and CDR2 is SQIVND (reference sequence). The CDR3 consists of 15 residues. The germline V and J ends were trimmed by 1 base and 10 bases, with 17 bases remaining between them. The CDR3 spells CASSIGQGWLNEQFF. Here the CDR3 DNA reads TGTGCCAGTAGTATAGGCCAGGGATGGCTTAACGAGCAGTTCTTC.

CDR3 protein: CAWGRLSGNTIYF. The CDR3 DNA follows: TGTGCCTGGGGCAGGCTCTCTGGAAACACCATATATTTT. This rearrangement joins TRBV30 to TRBJ1-3; unclear D gene. Deletions cut 5 bases from V and 0 bases from J, with 8 bases between. Germline V lookup: CDR1 GTSNPN, CDR2 SVGIG (reference sequence). This CDR3 is built from 13 residues.

The J gene is TRBJ1-2, the V gene TRBV6-1; possibly TRBD1 for D (6 bases). The length of the CDR3 is 14 residues. V lost 1 base and J 8 bases, leaving 14 bases between the germline ends. Germline CDR1 is MNHNS and CDR2 is SASEGT. In DNA, the CDR3 is TGTGCCAGCAGTGAAGGTCTGGGGGCAGTGGGCTACACCTTC. This encodes CASSEGLGAVGYTF.

This clone was seen only once. The chain employs TRBV7-2 and TRBJ2-1; 12 bases match TRBD2. V was pared by 6 bases and J by 9 bases, with 9 bases of the junction left unmatched. CDR3 length: 15 residues. Germline CDR1 and CDR2: SGHTA and FQGNSA. CDR3 sequence reads: CASRPSSGGASEQFF. The CDR3 DNA sequence: TGTGCCAGCAGACCCTCTAGCGGGGGGGCTAGTGAGCAGTTCTTC.

This clone appeared once. The rearrangement joins TRBV6-5 to TRBJ1-2; tentatively, D is TRBD1 (6 bases). Germline CDR1 is MNHEY and CDR2 is SVGAGI. V was shortened by 8 bases and J by 0 bases, with 13 bases between the two germline ends. This CDR3 contains 14 residues. Here the CDR3 reads CASARDTSNYGYTF. The CDR3 DNA reads as TGTGCCAGCGCTCGGGACACTTCTAACTATGGCTACACCTTC.

This clone occurred once. The chain joins TRBV5-4 to TRBJ1-2; 9 bases align to TRBD1. V trimming: 4 bases; J trimming: 5 bases; junction bases outside the gene matches: 12. The CDR3 totals 16 residues. CDR1 and CDR2 from the germline V gene are SGHNT and YYREEE (reference sequence). CDR3 residues: CASSPVQGALRYGYTF. The CDR3 DNA sequence: TGTGCCAGCAGCCCCGTACAGGGGGCGCTGAGGTATGGCTACACCTTC.

The chain carries TRBV30 and TRBJ2-3, with 10 bases matching TRBD2. Germline-derived CDR1 and CDR2 are GTSNPN and SVGIG (reference sequence). Losses at the gene ends were 2 bases for V and 3 bases for J; bases not matched to a gene: 8. CDR3 length: 16 residues. This CDR3 is CAWSTSGVIGTDTQYF. DNA for the CDR3: TGTGCCTGGAGTACTAGCGGGGTGATAGGGACAGATACGCAGTATTTT.

The chain employs TRBV3-1 (or the pseudogene TRBV3-2) and TRBJ2-3; 14 bases align to TRBD2. This CDR3 has 17 amino acids. Losses at the gene ends were 1 base for V and 8 bases for J; bases not matched to a gene: 8. Germline values: CDR1 LGHDT, CDR2 YNNKEL (reference sequence). Written as DNA, the CDR3 is TGTGCCAGCAGCCAAGTAGCTTTCGGGACTAGCGGGGGTACGCAGTATTTT. Protein sequence: CASSQVAFGTSGGTQYF.

The V call is TRBV18, the J call TRBJ1-5, with D unclear. The CDR3 runs to 14 residues. Germline V gene data show CDR1 as KGHSH and CDR2 as LQKENI. The V end lost 1 base, the J end lost 1 base, and 5 bases lay between the germline ends. The CDR3 loop is CASSPRQSNQPQHF. For the CDR3, the DNA is TGTGCCAGCTCACCACGGCAGAGCAATCAGCCCCAGCATTTT.

The chain carries TRBV6-1 and TRBJ2-7; 10 bases are shared with TRBD1. Trimming at V came to 3 bases and at J to 1 base, leaving 3 bases not matched to a gene. This CDR3 contains 15 residues. Germline assignment: CDR1 MNHNS and CDR2 SASEGT. This CDR3 reads CASSEGQGPSYEQYF. CDR3 coding DNA: TGTGCCAGCAGTGAGGGACAGGGGCCTTCCTACGAGCAGTACTTC.

The DNA of the CDR3 is TGTGCCTGGGACAGGACGCCGAACACTGAAGCTTTCTTT. Translating gives CAWDRTPNTEAFF. The chain couples TRBV30 to TRBJ1-1; D is perhaps TRBD1 (6 bases). CDR1 and CDR2 (germline): GTSNPN, SVGIG (reference sequence). V was trimmed by 5 bases and J by 1 base, leaving 11 bases between them. This CDR3 region has 13 residues.

The genes are TRBV21-1 and TRBJ2-2; TRBD2 is taken as the D call from the table, unchecked against the DNA. TRBV21-1 is an annotated pseudogene. The CDR3 is 16 residues long. The CDR3 DNA sequence: TGTGCCAGCAGCAAGGTTCCGGGGGGTCGCACCGGGGAGCTGTTTTTT. This sequence encodes CASSKVPGGRTGELFF.

J is TRBJ2-1 and V is TRBV19; 12 bases match TRBD2. The trim removed 1 base at V and 0 bases at J, leaving 4 bases unmatched. CDR3 size: 18 residues. Germline V gives CDR1 LNHDA, CDR2 SQIVND (reference sequence). CDR3: CASSIGLAGVSSYNEQFF. Here the CDR3 DNA reads TGTGCCAGTAGTATAGGACTAGCGGGGGTTAGCTCCTACAATGAGCAGTTCTTC.

This sequence joins TRBV7-9 and TRBJ2-5; D is unresolved. Trimming took off 5 bases at V and 0 bases at J, with 13 bases between the two ends. This CDR3 contains 15 residues. Germline-derived CDR1 and CDR2 are SEHNR and FQNEAQ (reference sequence). The CDR3 sequence: CASSQGESYQETQYF. CDR3 bases: TGTGCCAGCAGCCAAGGAGAATCGTACCAAGAGACCCAGTACTTC.

The V call is TRBV6-6, the J call TRBJ1-4, with 10 bases matching TRBD1. Losses at the gene ends were 6 bases for V and 4 bases for J; bases not matched to a gene: 8. The germline CDR1 and CDR2 sequences are MNHNY and SVGAGI (reference sequence). There are 16 residues in the CDR3. CDR3 sequence reads: CASSLLRDRGNEKLFF. The DNA for the CDR3 is TGTGCCAGCAGCCTACTAAGGGACAGGGGTAATGAAAAACTGTTTTTT.